Each of the 21 T cell receptor beta chains below was sequenced from the same sample in a study of control samples from healthy donors and cancer patients. Repertoires were generated with immunoSEQ multiplex PCR, while TCRdb's copy carries only in-frame clones and drops some. The data show about 130,000 clones, 90% seen once. What was sequenced was blood. Receptor source: a man aged 35 to 55 in good health.

Here the CDR3 reads CARVAVKGQPQHF. The CDR3 coding sequence is TGTGCCAGGGTAGCGGTTAAGGGTCAGCCCCAGCATTTT. V is TRBV28 and J is TRBJ1-5; D gene uncertain. Between the trimmed V and J ends, which lost 9 bases and 6 bases, there was a span of 15 bases. CDR1 is MDHEN and CDR2 is SYDVKM in the germline V gene. The CDR3 has 13 amino acids.

The chain is built from TRBV27 and TRBJ2-7, with D maybe TRBD1 (5 bases). The CDR3 covers 13 residues. Germline-derived CDR1 and CDR2 are MNHEY and SMNVEV (reference sequence). V dropped 10 bases and J dropped 3 bases, with 16 bases sitting between them. CDR3 coding DNA: TGTGCCACCCGCCCCCGGACACTCTACGAGCAGTACTTC. Its translation: CATRPRTLYEQYF.

The CDR3 reads CASRTSGGHGELFF. For the CDR3, the DNA is TGTGCCAGCCGGACTAGCGGGGGTCACGGGGAGCTGTTTTTT. The genes are TRBV2 and TRBJ2-2, with TRBD2 identical over 13 bases. The CDR3 loop spans 14 amino acids. V gave up 8 bases and J gave up 7 bases; unmatched junction bases: 4. Looked up from germline, CDR1 is SNHLY and CDR2 is FYNNEI.

CDR3 bases: TGTGCCAGCAGTGCAATCCCTCGATGGGCTTTCTTT. It codes for CASSAIPRWAFF. J is TRBJ1-1 and V is TRBV2, with no clear D. Per the germline V gene, CDR1 is SNHLY and CDR2 is FYNNEI. This CDR3 region has 12 residues. Deletions cut 4 bases from V and 11 bases from J, with 14 bases between.

This rearrangement joins TRBV9 to TRBJ2-1, with 12 bases lining up with TRBD2. J was trimmed by 4 bases and V by 3 bases; bases with no gene match: 8. The CDR3 covers 17 residues. In germline, CDR1 is SGDLS, CDR2 YYNGEE. CDR3 sequence reads: CASSGTSGGTIYNEQFF. In nucleotides, the CDR3 is TGTGCCAGCAGCGGTACTAGCGGGGGGACAATATACAATGAGCAGTTCTTC.

J is TRBJ1-1 and V is TRBV7-9; a weak D match, TRBD1 (5 bases). V was cut by 10 bases and J by 4 bases, with 13 bases left in between. The CDR3 length is 12 residues. Germline CDR1 is SEHNR and CDR2 is FQNEAQ (reference sequence). The CDR3 nucleotides read TGTGCCACCCTCGGGGGGGGCACTGAAGCTTTCTTT. Translating gives CATLGGGTEAFF.

The chain carries TRBV7-9 and TRBJ1-2; 7 bases are a match to TRBD1. CDR1 and CDR2 (germline): SEHNR, FQNEAQ (reference sequence). The V gene end was trimmed by 5 bases and the J gene end by 4 bases; junction bases not matched to a gene: 7. There are 14 residues in the CDR3. The CDR3 loop reads CASSPDRAGYGYTF. The CDR3 DNA is TGTGCCAGCAGCCCTGACAGGGCCGGCTATGGCTACACCTTC.

The CDR3: CASSLDTRGYTF. The CDR3 bases are TGTGCCAGCTCACTCGATACACGCGGCTACACCTTC. This chain links TRBV18 with TRBJ1-2; D remains unclear. The CDR3 is made up of 12 amino acids. Deletions cut 4 bases from V and 8 bases from J, with 11 bases between. Germline V gene lookup returns CDR1 KGHSH and CDR2 LQKENI.

This chain connects TRBV9 to TRBJ1-1; D remains ambiguous. The CDR3 extends over 13 amino acids. Trimming took 1 base from V and 0 from J, leaving 4 bases between them. Per germline, CDR1 SGDLS and CDR2 YYNGEE. The CDR3 sequence is CASSVPVNTEAFF. The CDR3 region has the DNA TGTGCCAGCAGCGTACCAGTGAACACTGAAGCTTTCTTT.

The rearrangement uses TRBV9 and TRBJ2-2; D is unclear. V lost 0 bases to trimming and J lost 4 bases, with 1 base between them. This CDR3 contains 12 residues. Germline V gives CDR1 SGDLS, CDR2 YYNGEE. CDR3 residues: CASSVVTGELFF. CDR3 DNA sequence: TGTGCCAGCAGCGTAGTCACCGGGGAGCTGTTTTTT.

The chain has TRBV20-1 and TRBJ2-5, with D unclear. The germline V gene encodes CDR1 DFQATT and CDR2 SNEGSKA (reference sequence). The CDR3 is 14 amino acids. Trimming removed 3 bases from V and 4 bases from J, with 15 bases in between. The CDR3 loop reads CSASVRSLGETQYF. The CDR3 DNA sequence: TGCAGTGCTAGTGTTAGGTCGTTAGGAGAGACCCAGTACTTC.

The chain links TRBV6-5 to TRBJ1-2; tentatively, D is TRBD1 (5 bases). Trimming took off 7 bases at V and 8 bases at J, with 14 bases between the two ends. This CDR3 has 12 amino acids. The germline V gene encodes CDR1 MNHEY and CDR2 SVGAGI. CDR3: CASTGRGSGYTF. The CDR3 DNA reads TGTGCCAGCACCGGGCGGGGGTCGGGCTACACCTTC.

J is TRBJ2-1 and V is TRBV2; TRBD1 agrees at 7 bases. CDR3 length: 13 amino acids. CDR1 is SNHLY, CDR2 FYNNEI, per germline. Trimming cost V 7 bases and J 8 bases; bases outside gene matches: 8. DNA for the CDR3: TGTGCCAGCAATGTGAACAGGGGAGATGAGCAGTTCTTC. Encoded protein: CASNVNRGDEQFF.

A single count supports this clone. CDR3 DNA: TGTGCCAGCAGTTCTGGCAGGAGGCTCTTTGATGAAAAACTGTTTTTT. Residues: CASSSGRRLFDEKLFF. The chain employs TRBV28 and TRBJ1-4; no clear D gene. V lost 4 bases to trimming and J lost 6 bases, with 18 bases between them. Looked up from germline, CDR1 is MDHEN and CDR2 is SYDVKM. The CDR3 has 16 amino acids.

The chain recombines TRBV4-1 with TRBJ1-4; a weak D match, TRBD1 (6 bases). Germline V gene sequence: CDR1 MGHRA, CDR2 YSYEKL. Trimming took off 0 bases at V and 10 bases at J, with 15 bases between the two ends. The CDR3 consists of 15 residues. CDR3 amino acids: CASSQDRGADRKLFF. The CDR3, as DNA: TGCGCCAGCAGCCAAGATCGGGGGGCGGATCGAAAACTGTTTTTT.

This chain joins TRBV29-1 and TRBJ1-2; TRBD1 might be the D (5 bases). V was pared by 3 bases and J by 4 bases, with 12 bases between. Germline V lookup: CDR1 SQVTM, CDR2 ANQGSEA. This CDR3 spans 13 amino acids. Written as DNA, the CDR3 is TGCAGCGTTGATGACTTGGGGCTCTATGGCTACACCTTC. This gives the protein CSVDDLGLYGYTF.

The chain links TRBV5-1 to TRBJ2-2, with D possibly being TRBD1 (6 bases). The CDR3 is 14 amino acids. The V and J ends lost 4 bases and 5 bases respectively, with 12 bases between them. Per germline, CDR1 SGHRS and CDR2 YFSETQ. CDR3 sequence: CASSRDKRTGELFF. Here the CDR3 DNA reads TGCGCCAGCAGCCGGGACAAACGGACCGGGGAGCTGTTTTTT.

The V gene is TRBV3-1 (or the pseudogene TRBV3-2), the J gene TRBJ2-5; TRBD2 matches 14 bases. With V trimmed by 4 bases and J by 4 bases, 8 bases remained unmatched. The CDR3 runs to 17 residues. Germline values: CDR1 LGHDT, CDR2 YNNKEL (reference sequence). DNA for the CDR3: TGTGCCAGCAGCCCCCGACTAGCGGGGGGGATAGGAGAGACCCAGTACTTC. Translated, it gives CASSPRLAGGIGETQYF.

CDR3 sequence reads: CSASDTGTSGPDTQYF. The CDR3 nucleotides read TGCAGTGCTAGTGATACCGGGACTAGCGGCCCAGATACGCAGTATTTT. The V call is TRBV20-1, the J call TRBJ2-3, with 11 bases identical to TRBD2. CDR3 size: 16 residues. The V gene's germline CDR1 is DFQATT and CDR2 SNEGSKA (reference sequence). Trimming took 3 bases from V and 4 from J; bases not matched to a gene: 9.

The gene calls are TRBV19 and TRBJ1-4, with unresolved D. V lost 2 bases and J 6 bases, leaving 16 bases between the germline ends. Looked up from germline, CDR1 is LNHDA and CDR2 is SQIVND (reference sequence). This CDR3 is 16 amino acids long. Here the CDR3 DNA reads TGTGCCAGTAGTATATTTCTACGGTTGGAGGATGAAAAACTGTTTTTT. It encodes CASSIFLRLEDEKLFF.

The V and J genes are TRBV3-1 (or the pseudogene TRBV3-2) and TRBJ2-2; a possible D gene is TRBD1 (6 bases). The CDR3 extends over 16 amino acids. V was cut by 0 bases and J by 4 bases, with 12 bases left in between. Looked up from germline, CDR1 is LGHDT and CDR2 is YNNKEL (reference sequence). In DNA form, the CDR3 reads TGTGCCAGCAGCCAAGAGGCCTTAGGGGGCACCGGGGAGCTGTTTTTT. This encodes CASSQEALGGTGELFF.